The 23 T cell receptor beta chains below all came from one sample that was sequenced in a study of blood T cell repertoires in COVID-19. Assay used: immunoSEQ multiplex PCR; TCRdb lists only in-frame clones, some missing. The table lists over 130,000 clones, around 88% of them singletons. What was sequenced was peripheral blood. The source is a human donor in a cohort sampled during active COVID-19.

This rearrangement joins TRBV5-1 to TRBJ1-1; D uncertain. Between the trimmed V and J ends, which lost 1 base and 0 bases, there was a span of 10 bases. The CDR3 covers 15 residues. The germline V gene has CDR1 SGHRS and CDR2 YFSETQ. For the CDR3, the DNA is TGCGCCAGCAGCTTGACACATAACATGAACACTGAAGCTTTCTTT. This encodes CASSLTHNMNTEAFF.

The chain links TRBV5-5 to TRBJ2-1; the match to TRBD1 covers 10 bases. Germline V gene data show CDR1 as SGHKS and CDR2 as YYEKEE (reference sequence). The J segment lost 7 bases and the V segment lost 0 bases, leaving 7 bases of the junction unmatched. This CDR3 has 16 residues. The CDR3 loop reads CASSLGRDRGYNEQFF. CDR3 nucleotides: TGTGCCAGCAGCTTGGGGCGGGACAGGGGATATAATGAGCAGTTCTTC. The full variable domain, rest sourced from reference TRBV5-5 and TRBJ2-1, is DAGVTQSPTHLIKTRGQQVTLRCSPISGHKSVSWYQQVLGQGPQFIFQYYEKEERGRGNFPDRFSARQFPNYSSELNVNALLLGDSALYLCASSLGRDRGYNEQFFGPGTRLTVL.

The chain combines TRBV7-9 with TRBJ1-2; 10 bases agree with TRBD1. With V trimmed by 4 bases and J by 6 bases, 8 bases remained unmatched. The CDR3 sequence is 15 residues long. Per germline, CDR1 SEHNR and CDR2 FQNEAQ (reference sequence). CDR3 protein: CASSYPWTGGDGYTF. The CDR3 DNA reads TGTGCCAGCAGCTACCCCTGGACAGGGGGAGATGGCTACACCTTC.

V and J are TRBV18 and TRBJ2-7, with 7 bases identical to TRBD1. This CDR3 has 17 residues. The germline V gene has CDR1 KGHSH and CDR2 LQKENI. Trimming removed 2 bases from V and 2 bases from J; junction bases left unmatched: 12. CDR3 protein: CASSPYLPQGVPYEQYF. In DNA form, the CDR3 reads TGTGCCAGCTCACCATACCTACCGCAGGGGGTCCCCTACGAGCAGTACTTC.

The chain links TRBV19 to TRBJ1-5; TRBD1 matches at 9 bases. With V trimmed by 3 bases and J by 4 bases, 4 bases remained unmatched. Germline V lookup: CDR1 LNHDA, CDR2 SQIVND (reference sequence). This CDR3 is built from 15 residues. The CDR3 region is CASSIADRGNQPQHF. CDR3 DNA: TGTGCCAGTAGTATTGCGGACAGGGGTAATCAGCCCCAGCATTTT. The entire variable domain, with the rest obtained from reference TRBV19 and TRBJ1-5, is as follows: DGGITQSPKYLFRKEGQNVTLSCEQNLNHDAMYWYRQDPGQGLRLIYYSQIVNDFQKGDIAEGYSVSREKKESFPLTVTSAQKNPTAFYLCASSIADRGNQPQHFGDGTRLSIL.

The chain links TRBV6-2 or TRBV6-3 to TRBJ1-5; D gene ambiguous. The V gene lost 5 bases and the J gene lost 3 bases, with 11 bases spanning the gap. The CDR3 sequence is 14 residues long. From germline, CDR1 is MNHEY and CDR2 SVGEGT. Here the CDR3 reads CASSTGWDNQPQHF. The CDR3 DNA reads as TGTGCCAGCAGTACGGGGTGGGACAATCAGCCCCAGCATTTT.

This chain uses TRBV7-2 with TRBJ2-7, with 10 bases lining up with TRBD2. This CDR3 region has 15 residues. The trim removed 5 bases at V and 2 bases at J, leaving 6 bases unmatched. CDR1 and CDR2 (germline): SGHTA, FQGNSA. CDR3 loop: CASSRPSGGTYEQYF. CDR3 nucleotide sequence: TGTGCCAGCAGCCGTCCTAGCGGGGGCACCTACGAGCAGTACTTC.

This clone was counted once. The rearrangement joins TRBV7-3 to TRBJ2-1; 8 nucleotides match TRBD2. This CDR3 has 15 residues. The trim removed 5 bases at V and 2 bases at J, leaving 5 bases unmatched. Per the germline V gene, CDR1 is SGHTA and CDR2 is FQGTGA. CDR3 region: CASSTTGGPYNEQFF. The CDR3, as DNA: TGTGCCAGCAGCACTACGGGGGGGCCCTACAATGAGCAGTTCTTC.

The chain links TRBV18 to TRBJ2-7; 7 positions agree with TRBD1. V was pared by 5 bases and J by 4 bases, with 5 bases of the junction left unmatched. Per the germline V gene, CDR1 is KGHSH and CDR2 is LQKENI. CDR3 length: 13 residues. The CDR3 here is CASSGGTDYEQYF. Here the CDR3 DNA reads TGTGCCAGCTCAGGTGGGACAGATTACGAGCAGTACTTC.

V gene TRBV6-5 combines with J gene TRBJ1-2; D may be TRBD1 (5 bases). The CDR3 runs to 12 residues. Germline V gene data show CDR1 as MNHEY and CDR2 as SVGAGI. Trimming removed 6 bases from V and 7 bases from J, with 12 bases in between. The CDR3: CASSPMGGGYTF. CDR3 sequence (DNA): TGTGCCAGCAGCCCCATGGGGGGTGGCTACACCTTC.

The chain recombines TRBV5-4 with TRBJ2-4; 8 nucleotides match TRBD2. This CDR3 has 16 amino acids. J was trimmed by 1 base and V by 4 bases; bases with no gene match: 7. Germline loops: CDR1 SGHNT, CDR2 YYREEE (reference sequence). CDR3 nucleotides: TGTGCCAGCAGCCCCGAGGGCGGGGGGGCCAAAAACATTCAGTACTTC. Translated: CASSPEGGGAKNIQYF.

This clone was found a few times. The rearrangement links TRBV19 to TRBJ1-6, with 8 bases lining up with TRBD1. Germline CDR1 reads LNHDA; CDR2 reads SQIVND (reference sequence). The ends lost 6 bases at V and 6 bases at J; junction bases unmatched: 4. This CDR3 contains 14 residues. Here the CDR3 reads CASRGTGGNSPLHF. Here the CDR3 DNA reads TGTGCCAGTAGAGGAACAGGGGGTAATTCACCCCTCCACTTT.

The CDR3 bases are TGTGCCAGTGGGACTAGCGGGGGGGCGGACGAGCAGTACTTC. It is translated as CASGTSGGADEQYF. The chain joins TRBV19 to TRBJ2-7; 16 bases map to TRBD2. The CDR3 is 14 residues long. Germline CDR1 and CDR2: LNHDA and SQIVND (reference sequence). J lost 5 bases, V lost 8 bases, and 3 bases had no gene match. Complete variable domain (other parts from reference TRBV19 and TRBJ2-7): DGGITQSPKYLFRKEGQNVTLSCEQNLNHDAMYWYRQDPGQGLRLIYYSQIVNDFQKGDIAEGYSVSREKKESFPLTVTSAQKNPTAFYLCASGTSGGADEQYFGPGTRLTVT.

The chain has TRBV30 and TRBJ1-5; no definite D call. This CDR3 is built from 15 residues. Trimming took off 3 bases at V and 2 bases at J, with 14 bases between the two ends. Germline values: CDR1 GTSNPN, CDR2 SVGIG (reference sequence). CDR3 sequence reads: CAWRGEGLGNQPQHF. CDR3 nucleotide sequence: TGTGCCTGGAGGGGTGAGGGTCTTGGCAATCAGCCCCAGCATTTT.

This chain joins TRBV7-2 and TRBJ2-5, with no clear D. Germline V gene lookup returns CDR1 SGHTA and CDR2 FQGNSA. The CDR3 covers 15 residues. V was cut by 0 bases and J by 5 bases, with 13 bases left in between. CDR3 region: CASSLAVGRLETQYF. CDR3 nucleotides: TGTGCCAGCAGCTTAGCGGTGGGCAGGCTGGAGACCCAGTACTTC.

The genes are TRBV19 and TRBJ1-5; TRBD1 agrees at 7 bases. The CDR3 is 13 amino acids. From germline, CDR1 is LNHDA and CDR2 SQIVND (reference sequence). With V trimmed by 6 bases and J by 5 bases, 4 bases remained unmatched. CDR3 residues: CASSSTGYQPQHF. The CDR3 region has the DNA TGTGCCAGTAGCTCGACAGGGTATCAGCCCCAGCATTTT.

The chain couples TRBV7-2 to TRBJ2-3; TRBD1 aligns across 8 bases. Germline V CDR1 and CDR2: SGHTA, FQGNSA. V was clipped by 4 bases and J by 5 bases; unmatched bases: 11. This CDR3 is 16 amino acids long. The CDR3 nucleotides are TGTGCCAGCAGCTACCTGACAGGGGTCAAGGGAGATACGCAGTATTTT. As protein: CASSYLTGVKGDTQYF.

This clone was detected only a few times. The V call is TRBV3-1 (or the pseudogene TRBV3-2), the J call TRBJ1-1; 7 nucleotides agree with TRBD1. The germline V gene has CDR1 LGHDT and CDR2 YNNKEL (reference sequence). The V and J ends lost 1 base and 4 bases, in that order; junction bases with no gene match: 3. The CDR3 runs to 14 residues. The CDR3 region is CASSQAQGGTEAFF. In nucleotides, the CDR3 is TGTGCCAGCAGCCAAGCGCAGGGGGGCACTGAAGCTTTCTTT.

V usage is TRBV19 and J usage is TRBJ1-2; 7 bases are a match to TRBD1. Per germline, CDR1 LNHDA and CDR2 SQIVND (reference sequence). V dropped 4 bases and J dropped 2; count of bases not matched to a gene: 13. The CDR3 has 17 residues. The chain's CDR3 is CASSTSLWGQMNYGYTF. The CDR3 nucleotides are TGTGCCAGTAGTACCAGTCTCTGGGGACAGATGAACTATGGCTACACCTTC.

This clone was found a few times. The chain is built from TRBV7-3 and TRBJ1-2; D may be TRBD1 (6 bases). The length of the CDR3 is 13 residues. Germline V gene data show CDR1 as SGHTA and CDR2 as FQGTGA. Trimming left V 6 bases short and J 8 bases short, with 16 bases between. This chain's CDR3 is CASSPQGRTGYTF. CDR3 nucleotide sequence: TGTGCCAGCAGTCCTCAGGGGCGGACGGGCTACACCTTC.

V is TRBV9 and J is TRBJ2-1; 12 bases line up with TRBD1. The CDR3 runs 15 residues. The junction had 4 bases not matched to a gene; V was cut back by 0 bases and J by 9 bases. Germline assignment: CDR1 SGDLS and CDR2 YYNGEE. The CDR3 DNA sequence: TGTGCCAGCAGCGTAGGGGGACAGGGGGCTATTGAGCAGTTCTTC. Translated, it gives CASSVGGQGAIEQFF.

The chain uses TRBV7-9 and TRBJ2-3; a possible D gene is TRBD2 (7 bases). The germline V gene has CDR1 SEHNR and CDR2 FQNEAQ (reference sequence). Trimming stripped 6 bases from V and 8 bases from J, with 15 bases between. The CDR3 length is 13 residues. The CDR3 here is CASRTRGGGTQYF. CDR3 nucleotides: TGTGCCAGCAGGACCAGGGGAGGGGGTACGCAGTATTTT.

The genes are TRBV5-1 and TRBJ2-3, with D possibly matching TRBD2 (6 bases). CDR1 and CDR2 (germline): SGHRS, YFSETQ. Trimming removed 5 bases at V and 0 bases at J, with 13 bases between. CDR3 size: 15 residues. CDR3 sequence reads: CASSYGGASTDTQYF. The DNA for the CDR3 is TGCGCCAGCAGTTACGGGGGAGCTAGCACAGATACGCAGTATTTT.